The table lists the clone carrying this T cell receptor (beta chain) with many counts. The sample is drawn from a study of low-dose radiotherapy and immunotherapy resistance in tumors. The wider study: A dose of 0.5 Gy per fraction was delivered to Cohort 1 every 2 weeks, for a total of 6.5 Gy.

First-strand cDNA used TRAV- and TRBV-specific primers, covering alpha and beta chains. TCR amplification involved about 21 PCR cycles with a constant-region primer and V-primer adapter. Following isolation, mRNA was amplified via in vitro transcription. TCRdb re-derived calls from the reads in MiXCR, one entry per CDR3 protein. The sample includes 75,000 to 95,000 distinct CDR3 sequences, 9.4% of them seen just once. Time point here: before trial treatment. This CDR3 has 13 residues. Germline V CDR1 and CDR2: MNHEY, SMNVEV (reference sequence). V lost 5 bases and J lost 8; bases outside the gene matches: 6.

Here the sequenced sample was PBMCs, taken before treatment. The rearrangement uses TRBV27 and TRBJ1-5; TRBD1 agrees at 7 bases. The source of this sequence is a male donor with prostate cancer. CDR3 sequence (DNA): TGTGCCAGCAGTCCGACAGGGCTGGAGCCCCAGCATTTT. Amino acids: CASSPTGLEPQHF.